This T cell receptor beta chain was obtained from a study of blood T cells in healthy people across ages. V lost 2 bases and J lost 2, with 8 bases in between. Germline assignment: CDR1 KGHDR and CDR2 SFDVKD. CDR3 length: 14 residues. Points on this clonotype: Its matching antigen is unknown.

The authors ran a second PCR of roughly 6 to 12 cycles using a sample-barcoded 5' primer and a J-beta primer mix. Each of the cDNA molecules was tagged by a template-switch adaptor with 12 random nucleotides. In TCRdb, the 5' RACE reads were re-called with MiXCR into one record per CDR3 protein. The profile shows around 1,900,000 distinct CDR3 sequences, about two fifths of them singletons. General study findings and limits: Naive T cell percentage by flow cytometry tracked strongly with beta diversity. A roughly linear age-dependent decrease characterized TCR beta diversity per million T cells.

This chain links TRBV24-1 with TRBJ2-5; no clear D. This TCR was recovered from a human donor in good health. The sequenced material came from blood. The CDR3, as DNA: TGTGCCACCAGTGATTCATATTCTCAAGAGACCCAGTACTTC. Encoded protein: CATSDSYSQETQYF.